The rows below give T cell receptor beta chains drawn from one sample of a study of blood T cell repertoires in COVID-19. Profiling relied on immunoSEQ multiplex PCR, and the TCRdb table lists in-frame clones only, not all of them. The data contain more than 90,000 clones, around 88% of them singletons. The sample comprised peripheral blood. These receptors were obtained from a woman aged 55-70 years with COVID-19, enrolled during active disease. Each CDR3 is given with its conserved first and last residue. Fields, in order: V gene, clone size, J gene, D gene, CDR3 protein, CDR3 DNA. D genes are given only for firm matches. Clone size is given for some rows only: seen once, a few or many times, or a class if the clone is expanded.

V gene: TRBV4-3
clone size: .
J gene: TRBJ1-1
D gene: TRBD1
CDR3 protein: CASSQDHGTGDTEAFF
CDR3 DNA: TGCGCCAGCAGCCAAGACCACGGGACAGGGGACACTGAAGCTTTCTTT

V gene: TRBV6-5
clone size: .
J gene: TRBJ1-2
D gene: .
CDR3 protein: CASTPRAQGSGYTF
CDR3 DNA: TGTGCCAGTACCCCACGGGCCCAGGGGTCTGGCTACACCTTC

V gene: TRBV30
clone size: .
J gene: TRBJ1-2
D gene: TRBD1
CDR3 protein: CAWGAGTGIYGYTF
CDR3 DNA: TGTGCCTGGGGCGCCGGGACAGGGATCTATGGCTACACCTTC

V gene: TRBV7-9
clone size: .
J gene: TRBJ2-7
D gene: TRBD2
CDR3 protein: CASSPSGGREQYF
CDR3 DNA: TGTGCCAGCAGTCCTAGCGGGGGGCGCGAGCAGTACTTC

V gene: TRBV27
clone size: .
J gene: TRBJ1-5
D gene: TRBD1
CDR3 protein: CASSLFGTAASHQPQHF
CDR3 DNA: TGTGCCAGCAGTTTATTCGGGACAGCCGCCTCTCATCAGCCCCAGCATTTT

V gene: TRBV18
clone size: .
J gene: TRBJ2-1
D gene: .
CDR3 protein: CASSPRTVGASSYNEQFF
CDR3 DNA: TGTGCCAGCTCACCACGGACTGTTGGCGCGAGCTCCTACAATGAGCAGTTCTTC

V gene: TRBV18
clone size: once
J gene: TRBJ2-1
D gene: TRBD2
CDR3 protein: CASSLGGGTYNEQFF
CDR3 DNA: TGTGCCAGCTCACTGGGGGGGGGAACCTACAATGAGCAGTTCTTC

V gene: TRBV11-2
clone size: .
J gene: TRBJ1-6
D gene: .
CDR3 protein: CASSLYGDYNSPLHF
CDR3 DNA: TGTGCCAGCAGCTTATACGGGGACTATAATTCACCCCTCCACTTT

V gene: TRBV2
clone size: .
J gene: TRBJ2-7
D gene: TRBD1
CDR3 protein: CASTGQGSVYEQYF
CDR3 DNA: TGTGCCAGCACCGGACAGGGAAGCGTCTACGAGCAGTACTTC

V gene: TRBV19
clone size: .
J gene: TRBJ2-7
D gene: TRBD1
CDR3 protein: CASNNPGQGAYEQYF
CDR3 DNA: TGTGCCAGTAACAACCCGGGACAGGGGGCTTACGAGCAGTACTTC

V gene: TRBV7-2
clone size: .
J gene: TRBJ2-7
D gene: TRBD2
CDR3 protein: CASSVGPWGLASYF
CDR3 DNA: TGTGCCAGCAGCGTAGGACCTTGGGGACTAGCGTCGTACTTC

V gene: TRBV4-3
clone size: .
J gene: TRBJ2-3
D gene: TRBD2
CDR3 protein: CASSRAAGGRDTQYF
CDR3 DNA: TGCGCCAGCAGCCGTGCAGCGGGGGGTAGAGATACGCAGTATTTT

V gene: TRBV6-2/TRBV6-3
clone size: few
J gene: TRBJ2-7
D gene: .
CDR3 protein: CASTPGRGLTYEQYF
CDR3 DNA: TGTGCCAGCACCCCGGGTAGGGGACTCACCTACGAGCAGTACTTC

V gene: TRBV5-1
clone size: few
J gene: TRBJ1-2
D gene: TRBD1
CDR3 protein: CASSTSDRVDGYTF
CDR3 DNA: TGCGCCAGCAGCACCTCCGACAGGGTCGATGGCTACACCTTC

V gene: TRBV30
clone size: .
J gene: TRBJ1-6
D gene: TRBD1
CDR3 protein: CAWSVLAGGNSPLHF
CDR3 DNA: TGTGCCTGGAGTGTACTTGCAGGGGGTAATTCACCCCTCCACTTT

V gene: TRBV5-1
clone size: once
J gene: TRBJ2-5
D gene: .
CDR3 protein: CASSPFRGRETQYF
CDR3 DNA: TGCGCCAGCAGCCCGTTCAGGGGTCGGGAGACCCAGTACTTC